A single sample is the source of the 14 T cell receptor beta chains below, sequenced in a study of radiation and T cells in renal cell carcinoma. Time point here: blood 4 weeks post-SBRT, at nephrectomy. The treatment is: 15 Gy SBRT to primary tumor, nephrectomy 4 weeks later. Data came from immunoSEQ multiplex PCR; TCRdb stores just in-frame clones and leaves some out. The data hold approximately 80,000 clones, with roughly nine tenths observed a single time. The material was blood, obtained from a patient whose treatment included radiotherapy and nephrectomy. The receptors derive from a woman in her 70s with renal cell carcinoma.

In its sample, this clone was seen once. This rearrangement joins TRBV5-4 to TRBJ1-2; D perhaps matches TRBD1 (5 bases). This CDR3 region has 14 residues. The germline gives CDR1 SGHNT, CDR2 YYREEE (reference sequence). V lost 4 bases, J lost 4 bases, and 14 bases lay in between. The CDR3 nucleotides are TGTGCCAGCAGCCCGGGGGACGCTGCCTATGGCTACACCTTC. Translating it yields CASSPGDAAYGYTF.

The rearrangement joins TRBV7-2 to TRBJ2-1; D is uncertain. Germline CDR1 is SGHTA and CDR2 is FQGNSA. V lost 5 bases, J lost 6 bases, and 11 bases lay in between. The CDR3 is 13 amino acids. The CDR3 sequence: CASSPWSPNEQFF. As DNA, the CDR3 is TGTGCCAGCAGCCCCTGGTCCCCCAATGAGCAGTTCTTC.

This clone is a singleton in its sample. The V and J genes are TRBV2 and TRBJ1-2, with 7 bases identical to TRBD1. The CDR3 length is 12 residues. V was pared by 9 bases and J by 4 bases, with 5 bases of the junction left unmatched. Germline loops: CDR1 SNHLY, CDR2 FYNNEI. CDR3 in DNA: TGTGCCAGAAGGGACAGCCGCTATGGCTACACCTTC. Amino acid sequence: CARRDSRYGYTF.

J is TRBJ2-3 and V is TRBV27; 7 bases map to TRBD1. The J segment lost 8 bases and the V segment lost 4 bases, leaving 12 bases of the junction unmatched. CDR1 and CDR2 from the germline V gene are MNHEY and SMNVEV (reference sequence). This CDR3 is built from 15 residues. The CDR3 region is CASSSTGSAFGTQYF. The CDR3 region has the DNA TGTGCCAGCAGTTCGACAGGGAGCGCCTTCGGTACGCAGTATTTT.

The chain joins TRBV27 to TRBJ2-1; TRBD1 aligns across 8 bases. Germline assignment: CDR1 MNHEY and CDR2 SMNVEV (reference sequence). This CDR3 spans 15 amino acids. V lost 3 bases and J lost 5; bases outside the gene matches: 6. The CDR3 DNA follows: TGTGCCAGCAGTTTGGAGACAGGGGCGCACAATGAGCAGTTCTTC. It specifies CASSLETGAHNEQFF.

In this sample, this clone turned up once. The J gene is TRBJ2-7, the V gene TRBV19; the match to TRBD1 covers 9 bases. This CDR3 region has 14 residues. The germline gives CDR1 LNHDA, CDR2 SQIVND (reference sequence). Unmatched junction bases numbered 1, after V lost 2 bases and J lost 2 bases. The CDR3, as DNA: TGTGCCAGTAGTATAACAGGGGGCGCCTACGAGCAGTACTTC. Protein: CASSITGGAYEQYF.

This rearrangement joins TRBV4-1 to TRBJ1-5, with 10 bases fitting TRBD1. This CDR3 has 17 residues. Germline values: CDR1 MGHRA, CDR2 YSYEKL. V was pared by 1 base and J by 2 bases, with 5 bases of the junction left unmatched. CDR3 protein: CASSQGSGTGGNQPQHF. Written as DNA, the CDR3 is TGCGCCAGCAGCCAAGGTTCAGGGACAGGGGGCAATCAGCCCCAGCATTTT.

The V and J genes are TRBV4-2 and TRBJ2-7; D may be TRBD1 or TRBD2 (5 bases each). Germline V CDR1 and CDR2: LGHNA, YNFKEQ. The CDR3 is 14 residues long. Trimming took 2 bases from V and 4 from J, leaving 12 bases between them. The CDR3 reads CASSQRGGGYEQYF. DNA of the CDR3: TGTGCCAGCAGCCAACGGGGTGGGGGTTACGAGCAGTACTTC.

The rearrangement links TRBV7-9 to TRBJ1-5; 8 bases are shared with TRBD1. Losses at the gene ends were 11 bases for V and 4 bases for J; bases not matched to a gene: 4. CDR3 length equals 12 residues. In germline, CDR1 is SEHNR, CDR2 FQNEAQ (reference sequence). The CDR3 bases are TGTGCCGGCGGGACAGGAAATCAGCCCCAGCATTTT. Translating gives CAGGTGNQPQHF.

The rearrangement uses TRBV5-1 and TRBJ2-5; D is unclear. This CDR3 has 14 amino acids. The V and J ends lost 1 base and 2 bases respectively, with 9 bases between them. CDR1 is SGHRS, CDR2 YFSETQ, per germline. CDR3 in DNA: TGCGCCAGCAGCTTGCCAACAGTTCAAGAGACCCAGTACTTC. Amino acid sequence: CASSLPTVQETQYF.

This clone turned up a few times. The chain joins TRBV28 to TRBJ2-2, with 11 bases that match TRBD2. This CDR3 comprises 14 residues. Germline CDR1 reads MDHEN; CDR2 reads SYDVKM. V gave up 2 bases and J gave up 7 bases; unmatched junction bases: 0. CDR3 DNA: TGTGCCAGCAGTTTACTAGCGGGGGGCGGGGAGCTGTTTTTT. Its translation is CASSLLAGGGELFF.

The chain recombines TRBV5-1 with TRBJ2-1, with 15 bases that match TRBD2. CDR3 size: 16 residues. From germline, CDR1 is SGHRS and CDR2 YFSETQ. The V segment lost 7 bases and the J segment 1 base; nucleotides outside the gene matches: 3. This CDR3 is CASGLAGGRSYNEQFF. The CDR3 coding sequence is TGCGCCAGCGGACTAGCGGGGGGGCGGTCCTACAATGAGCAGTTCTTC.

The chain couples TRBV2 to TRBJ2-1; TRBD2 might be the D (6 bases). This CDR3 region has 12 residues. Germline-derived CDR1 and CDR2 are SNHLY and FYNNEI. Trimming shortened V by 4 bases and J by 12 bases, and 13 bases separated the two germline ends. The CDR3 DNA sequence: TGTGCCAGCAGTGCGCGGGGCCAGATGCAGTTCTTC. This sequence encodes CASSARGQMQFF.

The chain links TRBV9 to TRBJ1-1; perhaps TRBD1 as D (6 bases). The germline V gene has CDR1 SGDLS and CDR2 YYNGEE. The CDR3 consists of 15 residues. Trimming cost V 0 bases and J 5 bases, with 14 bases left between them. The CDR3 is CASSVATTGSTEAFF. The CDR3 coding sequence is TGTGCCAGCAGCGTAGCTACTACAGGGTCAACTGAAGCTTTCTTT.